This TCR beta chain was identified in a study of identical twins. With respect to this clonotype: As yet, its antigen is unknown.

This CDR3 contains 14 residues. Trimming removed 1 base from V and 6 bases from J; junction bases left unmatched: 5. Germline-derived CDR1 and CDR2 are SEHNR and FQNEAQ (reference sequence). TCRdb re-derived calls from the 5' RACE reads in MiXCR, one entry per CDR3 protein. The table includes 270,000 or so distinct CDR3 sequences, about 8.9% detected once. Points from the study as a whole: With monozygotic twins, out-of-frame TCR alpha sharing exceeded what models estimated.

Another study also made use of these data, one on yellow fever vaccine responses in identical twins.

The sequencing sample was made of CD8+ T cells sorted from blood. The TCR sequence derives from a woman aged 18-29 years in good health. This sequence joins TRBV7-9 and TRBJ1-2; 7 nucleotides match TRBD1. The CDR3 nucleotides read TGTGCCAGCAGCTTAGGATTGACAGGGCATGGCTACACCTTC. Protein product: CASSLGLTGHGYTF.